The clone carrying this TCR beta chain was seen a single time. Its antigen is currently unknown. Investigators profiled TCR beta VDJ and CDR3 from genomic DNA template. TCRdb analysed the reads with MiXCR anew, one entry per CDR3 protein. The table includes 80,000 or so distinct CDR3 sequences, about three quarters detected once. The entry originates in a study of CD8+CD57+ T cells in acquired aplastic anemia. Findings and limits, study-wide: Patients shared just under 30 CD8+ CDR3 sequences with controls.

It was patients with CD8+CD57+ cell expansion by flow cytometry who were chosen for sequencing. With 1 base removed from V and 4 bases from J, the gap between germline ends came to 13 bases. CDR1 and CDR2 (germline): DFQATT, SNEGSKA (reference sequence). The CDR3 has 15 residues. The sequencing input was sorted CD4+, CD8+, or CD8+CD57+ T cells (not recorded which) from PBMCs. This clonotype was obtained from a human donor with aplastic anemia. This chain uses TRBV20-1 with TRBJ2-2, with D unclear. The CDR3 region is CSARAKGGITGELFF. The DNA of the CDR3 is TGCAGTGCTAGAGCAAAAGGCGGAATCACCGGGGAGCTGTTTTTT.